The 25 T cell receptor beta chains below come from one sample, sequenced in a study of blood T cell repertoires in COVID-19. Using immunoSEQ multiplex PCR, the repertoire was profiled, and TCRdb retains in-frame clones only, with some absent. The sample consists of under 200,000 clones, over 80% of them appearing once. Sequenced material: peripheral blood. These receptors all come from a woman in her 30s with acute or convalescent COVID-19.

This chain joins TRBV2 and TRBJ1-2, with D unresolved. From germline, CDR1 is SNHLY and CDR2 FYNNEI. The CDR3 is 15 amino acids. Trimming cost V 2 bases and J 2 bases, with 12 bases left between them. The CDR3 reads CASSELGAANYGYTF. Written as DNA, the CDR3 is TGTGCCAGCAGTGAATTGGGCGCAGCCAACTATGGCTACACCTTC.

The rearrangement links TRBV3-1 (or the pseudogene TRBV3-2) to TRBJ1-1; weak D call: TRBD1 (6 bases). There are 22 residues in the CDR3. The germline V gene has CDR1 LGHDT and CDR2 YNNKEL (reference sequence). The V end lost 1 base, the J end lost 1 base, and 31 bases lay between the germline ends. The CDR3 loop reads CASSQVYGRGRGSSLGNTEAFF. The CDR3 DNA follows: TGTGCCAGCAGCCAAGTATACGGCAGGGGACGCGGGAGCTCTCTAGGGAACACTGAAGCTTTCTTT.

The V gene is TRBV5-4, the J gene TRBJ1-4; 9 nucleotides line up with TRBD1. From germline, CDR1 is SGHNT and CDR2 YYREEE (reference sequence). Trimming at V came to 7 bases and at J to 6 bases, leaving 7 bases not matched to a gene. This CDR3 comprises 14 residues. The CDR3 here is CASRHWDRDEKLFF. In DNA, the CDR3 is TGTGCCAGCCGGCATTGGGACAGGGATGAAAAACTGTTTTTT. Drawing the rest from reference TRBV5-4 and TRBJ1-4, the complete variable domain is ETGVTQSPTHLIKTRGQQVTLRCSSQSGHNTVSWYQQALGQGPQFIFQYYREEENGRGNFPPRFSGLQFPNYSSELNVNALELDDSALYLCASRHWDRDEKLFFGSGTQLSVL.

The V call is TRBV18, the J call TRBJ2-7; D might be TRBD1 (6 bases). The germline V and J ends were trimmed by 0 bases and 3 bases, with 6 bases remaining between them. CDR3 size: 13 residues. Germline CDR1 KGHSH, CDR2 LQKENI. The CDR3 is CASSPPDSYEQYF. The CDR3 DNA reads TGTGCCAGCTCACCACCGGACAGCTACGAGCAGTACTTC.

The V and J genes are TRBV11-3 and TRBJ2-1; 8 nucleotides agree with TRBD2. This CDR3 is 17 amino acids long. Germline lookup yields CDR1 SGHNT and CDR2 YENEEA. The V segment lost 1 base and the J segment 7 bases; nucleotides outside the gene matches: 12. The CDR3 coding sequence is TGTGCCAGCAGCTTAGGTTTCCGGGGGGGCCTGGGGAATGAGCAGTTCTTC. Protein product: CASSLGFRGGLGNEQFF. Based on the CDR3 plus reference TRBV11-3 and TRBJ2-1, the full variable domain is EAGVVQSPRYKIIEKKQPVAFWCNPISGHNTLYWYLQNLGQGPELLIRYENEEAVDDSQLPKDRFSAERLKGVDSTLKIQPAELGDSAVYLCASSLGFRGGLGNEQFFGPGTRLTVL.

The CDR3 bases are TGTGCCAGCAGCTTTGTACAGGGCAGGAGTGAAAAACTGTTTTTT. It encodes CASSFVQGRSEKLFF. The rearrangement links TRBV7-9 to TRBJ1-4, with D possibly being TRBD1 (6 bases). The CDR3 length is 15 residues. Trimming cost V 3 bases and J 7 bases, with 15 bases left between them. Germline V gives CDR1 SEHNR, CDR2 FQNEAQ (reference sequence).

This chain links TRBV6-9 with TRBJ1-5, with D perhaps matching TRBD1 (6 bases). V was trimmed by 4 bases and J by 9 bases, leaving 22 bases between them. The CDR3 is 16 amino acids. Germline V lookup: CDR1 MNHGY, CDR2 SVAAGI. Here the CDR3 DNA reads TGTGCCAGCAGTTTACTAGGACAGCGTCCCCCAGGGCCCCAGCATTTT. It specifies CASSLLGQRPPGPQHF.

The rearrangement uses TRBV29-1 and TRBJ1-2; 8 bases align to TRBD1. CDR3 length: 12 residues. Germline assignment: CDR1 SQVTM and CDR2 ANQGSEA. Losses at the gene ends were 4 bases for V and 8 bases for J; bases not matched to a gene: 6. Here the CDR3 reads CSVGRGRGGYTF. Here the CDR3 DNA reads TGCAGCGTTGGCAGGGGGCGTGGAGGCTACACCTTC. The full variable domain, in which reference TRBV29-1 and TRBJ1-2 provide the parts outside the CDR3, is SAVISQKPSRDICQRGTSLTIQCQVDSQVTMMFWYRQQPGQSLTLIATANQGSEATYESGFVIDKFPISRPNLTFSTLTVSNMSPEDSSIYLCSVGRGRGGYTFGSGTRLTVV.

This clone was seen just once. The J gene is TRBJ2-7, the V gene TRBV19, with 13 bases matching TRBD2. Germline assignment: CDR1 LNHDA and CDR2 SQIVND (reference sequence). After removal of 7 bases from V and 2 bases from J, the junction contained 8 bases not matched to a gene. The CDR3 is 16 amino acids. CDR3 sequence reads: CASTPTGTSGAYEQYF. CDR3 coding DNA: TGTGCCAGTACCCCTACCGGGACTAGCGGGGCCTACGAGCAGTACTTC.

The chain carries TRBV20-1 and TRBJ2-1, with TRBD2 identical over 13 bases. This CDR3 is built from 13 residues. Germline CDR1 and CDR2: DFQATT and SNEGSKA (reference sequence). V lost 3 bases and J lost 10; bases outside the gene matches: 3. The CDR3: CSASVTSGREQFF. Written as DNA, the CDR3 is TGCAGTGCTAGTGTGACTAGCGGGAGGGAGCAGTTCTTC.

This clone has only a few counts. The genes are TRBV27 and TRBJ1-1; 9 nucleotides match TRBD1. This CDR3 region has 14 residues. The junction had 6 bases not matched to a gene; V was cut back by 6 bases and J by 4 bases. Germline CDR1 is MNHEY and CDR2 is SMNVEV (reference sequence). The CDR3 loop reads CASRPGQGVTEAFF. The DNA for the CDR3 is TGTGCCAGCAGACCGGGACAGGGTGTCACTGAAGCTTTCTTT.

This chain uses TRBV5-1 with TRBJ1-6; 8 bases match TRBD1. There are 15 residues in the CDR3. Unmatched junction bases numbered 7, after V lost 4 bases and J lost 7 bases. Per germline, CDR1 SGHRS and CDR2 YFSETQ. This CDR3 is CASSTGQGWNSPLHF. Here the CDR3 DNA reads TGCGCCAGCAGCACCGGACAGGGCTGGAATTCACCCCTCCACTTT.

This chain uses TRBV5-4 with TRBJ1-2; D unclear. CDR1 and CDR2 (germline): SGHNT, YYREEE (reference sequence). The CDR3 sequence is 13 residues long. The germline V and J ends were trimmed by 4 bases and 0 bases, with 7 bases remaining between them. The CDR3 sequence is CASSLGSNYGYTF. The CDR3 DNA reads TGTGCCAGCAGCCTCGGGTCTAACTATGGCTACACCTTC.

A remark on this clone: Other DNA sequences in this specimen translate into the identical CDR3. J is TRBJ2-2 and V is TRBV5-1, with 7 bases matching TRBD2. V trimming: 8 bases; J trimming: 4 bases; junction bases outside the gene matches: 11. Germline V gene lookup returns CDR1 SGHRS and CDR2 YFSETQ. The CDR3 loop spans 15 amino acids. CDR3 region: CASRDGRSATGELFF. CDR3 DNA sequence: TGCGCCAGTAGGGACGGGAGGTCTGCCACCGGGGAGCTGTTTTTT.

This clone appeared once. This CDR3 reads CASSQMSGGMQETQYF. As DNA, the CDR3 is TGTGCCAGCAGCCAAATGAGCGGGGGGATGCAAGAGACCCAGTACTTC. The chain recombines TRBV3-1 (or the pseudogene TRBV3-2) with TRBJ2-5; 9 nucleotides agree with TRBD2. There are 16 residues in the CDR3. Germline CDR1 LGHDT, CDR2 YNNKEL (reference sequence). With 2 bases clipped from V and 2 bases from J, the junction kept 6 bases outside the gene matches.

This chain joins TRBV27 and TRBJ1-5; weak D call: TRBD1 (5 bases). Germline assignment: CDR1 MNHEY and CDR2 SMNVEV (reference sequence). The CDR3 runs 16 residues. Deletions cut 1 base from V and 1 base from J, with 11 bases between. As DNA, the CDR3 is TGTGCCAGCAGTTTATATTCCAGGGTGAGCAATCAGCCCCAGCATTTT. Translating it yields CASSLYSRVSNQPQHF.

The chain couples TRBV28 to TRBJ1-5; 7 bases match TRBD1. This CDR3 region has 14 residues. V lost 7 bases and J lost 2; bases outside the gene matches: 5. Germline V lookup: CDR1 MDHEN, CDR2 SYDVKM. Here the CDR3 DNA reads TGTGCCAGCACCTATACAGGGGGCAATCAGCCCCAGCATTTT. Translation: CASTYTGGNQPQHF.

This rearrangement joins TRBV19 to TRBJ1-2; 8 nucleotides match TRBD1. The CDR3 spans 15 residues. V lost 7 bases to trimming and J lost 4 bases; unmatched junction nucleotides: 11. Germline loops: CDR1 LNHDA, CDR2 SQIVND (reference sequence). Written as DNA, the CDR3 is TGTGCCAGTACCAAGCGGGGACAGGAGCCCTATGGCTACACCTTC. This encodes CASTKRGQEPYGYTF.

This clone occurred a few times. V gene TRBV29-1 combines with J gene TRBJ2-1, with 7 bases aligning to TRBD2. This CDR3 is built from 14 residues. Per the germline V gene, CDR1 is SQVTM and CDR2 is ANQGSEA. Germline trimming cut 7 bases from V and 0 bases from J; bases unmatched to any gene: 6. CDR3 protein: CSAQAGSSYNEQFF. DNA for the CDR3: TGCAGCGCCCAAGCGGGGAGCTCCTACAATGAGCAGTTCTTC.

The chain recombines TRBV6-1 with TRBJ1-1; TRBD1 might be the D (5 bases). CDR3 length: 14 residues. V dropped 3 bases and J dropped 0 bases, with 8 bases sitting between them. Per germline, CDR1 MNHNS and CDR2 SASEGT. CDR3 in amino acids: CASSDDRLNTEAFF. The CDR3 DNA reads TGTGCCAGCAGTGACGACAGACTGAACACTGAAGCTTTCTTT.

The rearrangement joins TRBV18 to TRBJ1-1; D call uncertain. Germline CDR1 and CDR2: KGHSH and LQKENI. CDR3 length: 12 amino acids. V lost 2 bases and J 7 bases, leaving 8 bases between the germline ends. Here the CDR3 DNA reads TGTGCCAGCTCACCAGGCAATTTTGAAGCTTTCTTT. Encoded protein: CASSPGNFEAFF. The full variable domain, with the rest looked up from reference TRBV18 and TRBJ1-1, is NAGVMQNPRHLVRRRGQEARLRCSPMKGHSHVYWYRQLPEEGLKFMVYLQKENIIDESGMPKERFSAEFPKEGPSILRIQQVVRGDSAAYFCASSPGNFEAFFGQGTRLTVV.

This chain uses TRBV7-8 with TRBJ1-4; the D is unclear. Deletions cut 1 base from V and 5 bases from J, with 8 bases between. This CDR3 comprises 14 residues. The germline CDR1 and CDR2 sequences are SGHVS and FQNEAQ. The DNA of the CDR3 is TGTGCCAGCAGCTTAGGCAGCGAAAATGAAAAACTGTTTTTT. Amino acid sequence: CASSLGSENEKLFF.

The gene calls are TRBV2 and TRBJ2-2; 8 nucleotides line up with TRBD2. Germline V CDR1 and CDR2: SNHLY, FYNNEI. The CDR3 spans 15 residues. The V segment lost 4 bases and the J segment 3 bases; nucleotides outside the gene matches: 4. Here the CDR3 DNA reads TGTGCCAGCAGTGGCCGGGAGGGGGACACCGGGGAGCTGTTTTTT. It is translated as CASSGREGDTGELFF.

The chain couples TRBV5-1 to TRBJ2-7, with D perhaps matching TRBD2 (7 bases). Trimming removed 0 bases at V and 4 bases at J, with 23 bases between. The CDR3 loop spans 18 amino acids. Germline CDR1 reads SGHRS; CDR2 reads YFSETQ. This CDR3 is CASSLGGGGIGKSYEQYF. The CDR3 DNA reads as TGCGCCAGCAGCTTGGGTGGGGGGGGCATCGGTAAGAGTTACGAGCAGTACTTC.

CDR3 DNA: TGCAGCGTTGAAGTAGCGGGAGAGCAGTACTTC. Protein sequence: CSVEVAGEQYF. This chain links TRBV29-1 with TRBJ2-7, with 8 positions matching TRBD2. Germline values: CDR1 SQVTM, CDR2 ANQGSEA. V shed 1 base, J shed 7 bases, and the junction held 0 bases outside the gene matches. The CDR3 length is 11 residues.